This entry lists 13 T cell receptor beta chains sequenced from one sample in a study of cytomegalovirus exposure and HLA in healthy donors. Primers included in the PCR were 60 Vbeta and 13 Jbeta primers. Repertoires were generated with immunoSEQ multiplex PCR, while TCRdb's copy carries only in-frame clones and drops some. In the table there are nearly 100,000 clones, approximately 76% of which are singletons. Sequenced material: PBMCs. All receptors derive from a woman aged 60 to 75 in good health and CMV-seropositive.

The chain employs TRBV19 and TRBJ1-2; D may be TRBD1 (5 bases). The V end lost 7 bases, the J end lost 1 base, and 16 bases lay between the germline ends. CDR1 is LNHDA and CDR2 is SQIVND in the germline V gene (reference sequence). CDR3 length equals 15 residues. The CDR3: CASNTSPTDNYGYTF. CDR3 in DNA: TGTGCCAGTAATACTTCCCCGACAGATAACTATGGCTACACCTTC.

This chain connects TRBV30 to TRBJ1-1; no reliable D call. Germline CDR1 reads GTSNPN; CDR2 reads SVGIG (reference sequence). The ends were cut back, 1 base at V and 3 bases at J, with 18 bases in the middle. This CDR3 has 16 amino acids. CDR3 residues: CAWSAPGKGVDTEAFF. The DNA for the CDR3 is TGTGCCTGGAGTGCCCCGGGAAAGGGTGTGGACACTGAAGCTTTCTTT. Supplemented by reference TRBV30 and TRBJ1-1, the full variable domain reads SQTIHQWPATLVQPVGSPLSLECTVEGTSNPNLYWYRQAAGRGLQLLFYSVGIGQISSEVPQNLSASRPQDRQFILSSKKLLLSDSGFYLCAWSAPGKGVDTEAFFGQGTRLTVV.

This sequence joins TRBV5-1 and TRBJ1-1; weak D call: TRBD1 (6 bases). Trimming pared 4 bases from V and 4 bases from J, leaving 14 bases between. The CDR3 is 14 residues long. Germline CDR1 is SGHRS and CDR2 is YFSETQ. CDR3 DNA sequence: TGCGCCAGCAGCCTGCGGACAGATACCACTGAAGCTTTCTTT. Its protein product is CASSLRTDTTEAFF. The full variable domain, its missing parts supplied by reference TRBV5-1 and TRBJ1-1, is KAGVTQTPRYLIKTRGQQVTLSCSPISGHRSVSWYQQTPGQGLQFLFEYFSETQRNKGNFPGRFSGRQFSNSRSEMNVSTLELGDSALYLCASSLRTDTTEAFFGQGTRLTVV.

This clone was counted at least ten times. The rearrangement uses TRBV29-1 and TRBJ2-1; D gene uncertain. Germline CDR1 SQVTM, CDR2 ANQGSEA. The CDR3 loop spans 11 amino acids. Trimming took off 2 bases at V and 6 bases at J, with 5 bases between the two ends. CDR3 sequence: CSVEFGNEQFF. The CDR3 DNA sequence: TGCAGCGTTGAATTCGGCAATGAGCAGTTCTTC.

The chain recombines TRBV29-1 with TRBJ1-2; 7 nucleotides line up with TRBD1. The CDR3 covers 11 residues. The V segment lost 7 bases and the J segment 8 bases; nucleotides outside the gene matches: 7. The germline V gene encodes CDR1 SQVTM and CDR2 ANQGSEA. CDR3 sequence: CSAGQARGYTF. The DNA for the CDR3 is TGCAGCGCCGGACAGGCGAGGGGCTACACCTTC. The whole variable domain, remainder taken from reference TRBV29-1 and TRBJ1-2, is SAVISQKPSRDICQRGTSLTIQCQVDSQVTMMFWYRQQPGQSLTLIATANQGSEATYESGFVIDKFPISRPNLTFSTLTVSNMSPEDSSIYLCSAGQARGYTFGSGTRLTVV.

This rearrangement joins TRBV10-2 to TRBJ1-1, with 9 nucleotides matching TRBD1. Germline V gene sequence: CDR1 WSHSY, CDR2 SAAADI. V was pared by 5 bases and J by 6 bases, with 7 bases of the junction left unmatched. The CDR3 has 14 amino acids. Here the CDR3 reads CASSWDRAYSEAFF. As DNA, the CDR3 is TGCGCCAGCAGTTGGGACAGGGCCTACTCTGAAGCTTTCTTT.

The chain employs TRBV29-1 and TRBJ2-3; 9 bases align to TRBD1. The germline V gene encodes CDR1 SQVTM and CDR2 ANQGSEA. The CDR3 covers 12 residues. Trimming removed 6 bases from V and 4 bases from J; junction bases left unmatched: 2. This CDR3 is CSVRQGADTQYF. Written as DNA, the CDR3 is TGCAGCGTACGACAGGGGGCAGATACGCAGTATTTT.

The V gene is TRBV15, the J gene TRBJ2-3; D perhaps matches TRBD1 (6 bases). V shed 7 bases and J shed 6 bases, with 26 bases lying between them. This CDR3 contains 17 residues. Per the germline V gene, CDR1 is LNHNV and CDR2 is YYDKDF (reference sequence). In nucleotides, the CDR3 is TGTGCCACCAACAAAGGGACAAACCGGGCCTACCGGGATACGCAGTATTTT. Translated, it gives CATNKGTNRAYRDTQYF.

This sequence joins TRBV5-1 and TRBJ2-7; 9 positions match TRBD1. Trimming removed 0 bases from V and 2 bases from J; junction bases left unmatched: 0. Germline V lookup: CDR1 SGHRS, CDR2 YFSETQ. This CDR3 has 14 amino acids. DNA for the CDR3: TGCGCCAGCAGCTTGGACAGGGGGCCCTACGAGCAGTACTTC. This sequence encodes CASSLDRGPYEQYF.

This chain joins TRBV18 and TRBJ1-4; 7 bases are a match to TRBD1. Germline V lookup: CDR1 KGHSH, CDR2 LQKENI. This CDR3 contains 15 residues. Trimming cost V 1 base and J 7 bases; bases outside gene matches: 6. In DNA, the CDR3 is TGTGCCAGCTCACCACGGAGGGGGCAATTTGAAAAACTGTTTTTT. Its protein is CASSPRRGQFEKLFF.

This sequence joins TRBV4-1 and TRBJ1-2; D is ambiguous. Germline-derived CDR1 and CDR2 are MGHRA and YSYEKL. This CDR3 is 14 amino acids long. The V end was cut by 2 bases, the J end by 8 bases, with 15 bases between. CDR3 DNA: TGCGCCAGCAGCCAAAGATCAGCGAGGGCGGGCTACACCTTC. Translation gives CASSQRSARAGYTF.

The genes are TRBV27 and TRBJ1-6; 7 nucleotides align to TRBD1. The CDR3 has 14 residues. The germline V gene encodes CDR1 MNHEY and CDR2 SMNVEV (reference sequence). Trimming took 6 bases from V and 3 from J; bases not matched to a gene: 2. The CDR3 sequence is CASSRDSYNSPLHF. The CDR3 DNA reads TGTGCCAGCAGCAGGGACAGCTATAATTCACCCCTCCACTTT.

The CDR3 nucleotides read TGTGCCAGCTCACTCAGGGGGGATGGTGCAGAGCAGTACTTC. Amino acid sequence: CASSLRGDGAEQYF. The chain recombines TRBV18 with TRBJ2-7, with D possibly matching TRBD1 (7 bases). The germline V gene has CDR1 KGHSH and CDR2 LQKENI. CDR3 length: 14 amino acids. The V end was cut by 4 bases, the J end by 7 bases, with 17 bases between.